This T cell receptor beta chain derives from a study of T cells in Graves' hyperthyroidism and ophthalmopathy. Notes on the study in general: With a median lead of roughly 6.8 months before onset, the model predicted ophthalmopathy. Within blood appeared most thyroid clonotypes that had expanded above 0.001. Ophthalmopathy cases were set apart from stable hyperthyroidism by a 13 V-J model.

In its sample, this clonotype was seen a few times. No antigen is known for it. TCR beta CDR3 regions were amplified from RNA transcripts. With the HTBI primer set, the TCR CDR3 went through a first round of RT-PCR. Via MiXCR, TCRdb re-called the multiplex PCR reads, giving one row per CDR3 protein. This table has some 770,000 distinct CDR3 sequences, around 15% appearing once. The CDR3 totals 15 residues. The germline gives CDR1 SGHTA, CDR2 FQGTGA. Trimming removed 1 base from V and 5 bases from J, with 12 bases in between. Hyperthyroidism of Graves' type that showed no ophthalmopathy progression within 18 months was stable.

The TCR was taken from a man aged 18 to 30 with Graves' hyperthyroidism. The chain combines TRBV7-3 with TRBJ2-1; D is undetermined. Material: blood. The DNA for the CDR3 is TGTGCCAGCAGCTTAATGTCAGAGTCCCACAATGAGCAGTTCTTC. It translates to CASSLMSESHNEQFF.